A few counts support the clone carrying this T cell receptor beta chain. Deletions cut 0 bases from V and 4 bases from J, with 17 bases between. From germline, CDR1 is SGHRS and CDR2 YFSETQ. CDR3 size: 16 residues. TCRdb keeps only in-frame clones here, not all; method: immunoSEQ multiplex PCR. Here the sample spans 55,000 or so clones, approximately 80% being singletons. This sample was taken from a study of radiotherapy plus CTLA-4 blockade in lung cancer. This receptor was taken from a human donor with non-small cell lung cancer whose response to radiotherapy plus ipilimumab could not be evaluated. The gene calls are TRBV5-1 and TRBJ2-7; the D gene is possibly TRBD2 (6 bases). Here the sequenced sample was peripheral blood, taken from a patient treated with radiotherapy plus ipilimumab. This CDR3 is CASSLGAGSSAYEQYF. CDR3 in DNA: TGCGCCAGCAGCTTGGGGGCAGGGTCTAGCGCGTACGAGCAGTACTTC.